This is a list of T cell receptor beta chains from one sample in a study of PD-L1 blockade in urothelial cancer. Some clones are missing from TCRdb's copy, which holds only in-frame ones; the method was immunoSEQ multiplex PCR. Of some 120,000 clones listed, roughly 90% are singletons. The sample in question was PBMCs, obtained around atezolizumab (anti-PD-L1) treatment. These receptors were obtained from a man aged 60 to 69 with urothelial cancer. CDR3s include the opening cysteine and the closing phenylalanine or tryptophan. Fields, in order: CDR3 DNA, CDR3 protein, D gene, J gene, clone size, V gene. A D gene is named only where the DNA matches it firmly. Size is stated for part of the rows, as once, few or many counts, or as a class when the clone is expanded.

TGTGCCAGCAGCTTACATCCAGCGGGATCGGCCGGGGAGCTGTTTTTT | CASSLHPAGSAGELFF | TRBD2 | TRBJ2-2 | few | TRBV11-2
TGTGCCAGCAGCCGGGGATTAGCGACGGGGGAGCAGTACTTC | CASSRGLATGEQYF | NA | TRBJ2-7 | NA | TRBV7-2
TGTGCCAGCTCAGGGACCACAGGGGCAGCCCAGTACTTC | CASSGTTGAAQYF | TRBD1 | TRBJ2-5 | NA | TRBV18
TGTGCCAGCAGTGGCACAGGGGGCGCTAGATACGAGCAGTACTTC | CASSGTGGARYEQYF | TRBD1 | TRBJ2-7 | NA | TRBV2
TGTGCCAGCAACATCAGAGGACAGCAGAACACTGAAGCTTTCTTT | CASNIRGQQNTEAFF | NA | TRBJ1-1 | few | TRBV2
TGTGCCAGCAGTCTGTCGGGACTAGCGGGATACAATGAGCAGTTCTTC | CASSLSGLAGYNEQFF | TRBD2 | TRBJ2-1 | NA | TRBV27
TGTGCCAGCAGCGTAGCAAGGGGTGGGGAGACCCAGTACTTC | CASSVARGGETQYF | NA | TRBJ2-5 | NA | TRBV9
TGTGCCAGCAGCCAAGTCGGGTTTTTCCGGGACAGCGAACCCCTCCACTTT | CASSQVGFFRDSEPLHF | TRBD1 | TRBJ1-6 | NA | TRBV14
TGTGCCAGCAGCCACCGGACAGGGGCTGAGCAGTTCTTC | CASSHRTGAEQFF | NA | TRBJ2-1 | NA | TRBV21-1
TGTGCCAGCAGCTTAGCTCCCATAGTCAATGAGCAGTTCTTC | CASSLAPIVNEQFF | NA | TRBJ2-1 | NA | TRBV7-8
TGCGCCAGCACCGGACAGGGCTCCTACGAGCAGTACTTC | CASTGQGSYEQYF | TRBD1 | TRBJ2-7 | few | TRBV10-2
TGTGCCAGCAGCTTCGGAAGGGGGGGGCCCTACGAGCAGTACTTC | CASSFGRGGPYEQYF | NA | TRBJ2-7 | NA | TRBV7-2
TGTGCCAGCAGCCCCGCATCGGGACAGGGGGCAAATCAGCCCCAGCATTTT | CASSPASGQGANQPQHF | TRBD1 | TRBJ1-5 | NA | TRBV7-9
TGCGCCAGCAGCCAAGAAACGAGGCGCACCGGGGAGCTGTTTTTT | CASSQETRRTGELFF | NA | TRBJ2-2 | NA | TRBV4-3
TGTGCCAGCAGTTACTCGCCTAGCGGGGCCTACAATGAGCAGTTCTTC | CASSYSPSGAYNEQFF | TRBD2 | TRBJ2-1 | NA | TRBV6-5
TGTGCCAGCTCGTCAGACTTGCGTGAGCAGTTCTTC | CASSSDLREQFF | NA | TRBJ2-1 | NA | TRBV18
TGTGCCAGCAGTGAAGACAGGGGGCGCGAGCAGTACTTC | CASSEDRGREQYF | TRBD1 | TRBJ2-7 | NA | TRBV6-1
TGTGCCAGCAGTGCCTTCTTAGCTGCTGGAAACACCATATATTTT | CASSAFLAAGNTIYF | NA | TRBJ1-3 | few | TRBV6-1
TGTGCCAGCTCGCGTGGGACAGGGGAGGATCAGCCCCAGCATTTT | CASSRGTGEDQPQHF | TRBD1 | TRBJ1-5 | NA | TRBV18
TGCAGCGTCGCCCGGGACAAGGGGACTGAAGCTTTCTTT | CSVARDKGTEAFF | NA | TRBJ1-1 | NA | TRBV29-1
TGTGCCAGCAGCCAAGATCTGCGGGGGGCTATGAGACAGCCCCAGCATTTT | CASSQDLRGAMRQPQHF | NA | TRBJ1-5 | NA | TRBV4-2
TGCAGCGTTGGAGGGAGCACTGATACGCAGTATTTT | CSVGGSTDTQYF | NA | TRBJ2-3 | few | TRBV29-1
TGTGCCAGCAGTTCGTCCGGGACTAGCGGGAGTGGGCACGAGCAGTACTTC | CASSSSGTSGSGHEQYF | TRBD2 | TRBJ2-7 | NA | TRBV28
TGTGCCAGCAGCTTTCAGGAGAACACTGAAGCTTTCTTT | CASSFQENTEAFF | NA | TRBJ1-1 | NA | TRBV5-4
TGTGCCAGCAGCGCGAGCGGGGTATCTAGCACAGATACGCAGTATTTT | CASSASGVSSTDTQYF | TRBD2 | TRBJ2-3 | NA | TRBV7-3